Following are 21 T cell receptor beta chains from one sample sequenced in a study of blood T cell repertoires in COVID-19. Sequencing used immunoSEQ multiplex PCR; TCRdb keeps in-frame clones, though not all of them. The sample consists of approximately 150,000 clones, about 90% of them appearing once. The source material was peripheral blood. The receptors originated from a man aged 45-60 years who had recovered from COVID-19.

The CDR3 loop reads CASSEVQRANEKLFF. CDR3 DNA: TGTGCCAGCAGTGAAGTACAGCGGGCTAATGAAAAACTGTTTTTT. The chain is built from TRBV6-1 and TRBJ1-4; D not certain. V gave up 1 base and J gave up 3 bases, with 9 bases separating them. This CDR3 spans 15 amino acids. Germline V CDR1 and CDR2: MNHNS, SASEGT.

CDR3 nucleotide sequence: TGTGCCAGCAGCCCGGCGGGGGTTGGTGAGCAGTTCTTC. Encoded protein: CASSPAGVGEQFF. The chain joins TRBV5-4 to TRBJ2-1, with 7 bases fitting TRBD2. Germline CDR1 SGHNT, CDR2 YYREEE (reference sequence). Unmatched junction bases numbered 7, after V lost 4 bases and J lost 9 bases. The CDR3 consists of 13 residues. Supplemented by reference TRBV5-4 and TRBJ2-1, the full variable domain reads ETGVTQSPTHLIKTRGQQVTLRCSSQSGHNTVSWYQQALGQGPQFIFQYYREEENGRGNFPPRFSGLQFPNYSSELNVNALELDDSALYLCASSPAGVGEQFFGPGTRLTVL.

This chain connects TRBV9 to TRBJ2-1; D is perhaps TRBD2 (5 bases). Trimming took 1 base from V and 2 from J, leaving 10 bases between them. CDR1 is SGDLS, CDR2 YYNGEE, per germline. The CDR3 runs to 15 residues. The CDR3 here is CASSVSSSAYNEQFF. In DNA form, the CDR3 reads TGTGCCAGCAGCGTAAGTAGTAGCGCCTACAATGAGCAGTTCTTC. The variable domain in full, completed from reference TRBV9 and TRBJ2-1, reads DSGVTQTPKHLITATGQRVTLRCSPRSGDLSVYWYQQSLDQGLQFLIQYYNGEERAKGNILERFSAQQFPDLHSELNLSSLELGDSALYFCASSVSSSAYNEQFFGPGTRLTVL.

This sequence joins TRBV7-9 and TRBJ2-7, with TRBD1 identical over 7 bases. V was clipped by 7 bases and J by 5 bases; unmatched bases: 11. The CDR3 covers 14 residues. The germline V gene encodes CDR1 SEHNR and CDR2 FQNEAQ (reference sequence). CDR3 sequence: CASTRQGGRHEQYF. In DNA, the CDR3 is TGTGCCAGCACACGACAGGGCGGGCGCCACGAGCAGTACTTC.

The chain has TRBV6-2 or TRBV6-3 and TRBJ1-1, with a possible D match to TRBD1 (6 bases). Germline V gene data show CDR1 as MNHEY and CDR2 as SVGEGT. V gave up 6 bases and J gave up 11 bases, with 19 bases separating them. The CDR3 consists of 13 residues. CDR3 in DNA: TGTGCCAGCAGCCCGGGGGACACTCAGAAGGCTTTCTTT. Its translation: CASSPGDTQKAFF.

This chain connects TRBV11-3 to TRBJ1-1, with 8 nucleotides matching TRBD1. The germline CDR1 and CDR2 sequences are SGHNT and YENEEA. With V trimmed by 5 bases and J by 5 bases, 4 bases remained unmatched. This CDR3 has 13 amino acids. The CDR3 nucleotides read TGTGCCAGCAGCCGGACAGGGTGGACTGAAGCTTTCTTT. Its protein product is CASSRTGWTEAFF.

The CDR3 DNA sequence: TGTGCCAGCAGCCAAGACAGGGCCAGCTCCTATAATTCACCCCTCCACTTT. Translated: CASSQDRASSYNSPLHF. The V and J genes are TRBV7-9 and TRBJ1-6, with 7 nucleotides matching TRBD1. The V segment lost 5 bases and the J segment 0 bases; nucleotides outside the gene matches: 7. Germline CDR1 SEHNR, CDR2 FQNEAQ (reference sequence). CDR3 size: 17 residues. Based on the CDR3 plus reference TRBV7-9 and TRBJ1-6, the full variable domain is DTGVSQNPRHKITKRGQNVTFRCDPISEHNRLYWYRQTLGQGPEFLTYFQNEAQLEKSRLLSDRFSAERPKGSFSTLEIQRTEQGDSAMYLCASSQDRASSYNSPLHFGNGTRLTVT.

The J gene is TRBJ2-5, the V gene TRBV10-3; TRBD1 agrees at 9 bases. Germline CDR1 ENHRY, CDR2 SYGVKD. The CDR3 covers 14 residues. V lost 3 bases and J lost 7; bases outside the gene matches: 6. The CDR3 DNA reads as TGTGCCATCAGTGATTGGGACAGGGACGGGACCCAGTACTTC. This gives the protein CAISDWDRDGTQYF.

This clone showed up just a few times. The J gene is TRBJ2-3, the V gene TRBV2, with D perhaps matching TRBD1 (5 bases). Between the trimmed V and J ends, which lost 4 bases and 0 bases, there was a span of 11 bases. Germline CDR1 SNHLY, CDR2 FYNNEI. This CDR3 is 15 amino acids long. CDR3 protein: CASSAGSHSTDTQYF. Here the CDR3 DNA reads TGTGCCAGCAGTGCAGGGTCCCATAGCACAGATACGCAGTATTTT.

The genes are TRBV5-1 and TRBJ1-2; D is undetermined. Germline CDR1 reads SGHRS; CDR2 reads YFSETQ. Trimming removed 0 bases from V and 0 bases from J, with 9 bases in between. The CDR3 contains 15 residues. The CDR3 loop reads CASSLEQSANYGYTF. The CDR3 coding sequence is TGCGCCAGCAGCTTGGAACAGTCAGCTAACTATGGCTACACCTTC. The full variable domain, in which reference TRBV5-1 and TRBJ1-2 provide the parts outside the CDR3, is KAGVTQTPRYLIKTRGQQVTLSCSPISGHRSVSWYQQTPGQGLQFLFEYFSETQRNKGNFPGRFSGRQFSNSRSEMNVSTLELGDSALYLCASSLEQSANYGYTFGSGTRLTVV.

The chain is built from TRBV18 and TRBJ2-5, with TRBD2 matching over 10 bases. The germline V gene has CDR1 KGHSH and CDR2 LQKENI. The CDR3 is 19 residues long. V shed 0 bases, J shed 0 bases, and the junction held 10 bases outside the gene matches. The CDR3 nucleotides are TGTGCCAGCTCACCACCTTTTCTAGCGGGGGAGATCTACCAAGAGACCCAGTACTTC. This translates into CASSPPFLAGEIYQETQYF.

In this sample, this clone turned up once. The J gene is TRBJ2-7, the V gene TRBV28; D is uncertain. Germline V gives CDR1 MDHEN, CDR2 SYDVKM. V was trimmed by 1 base and J by 6 bases, leaving 7 bases between them. CDR3 length: 12 residues. The CDR3 region is CASSLSPFEQYF. The CDR3 nucleotides read TGTGCCAGCAGTTTATCCCCTTTCGAGCAGTACTTC.

J is TRBJ1-1 and V is TRBV29-1, with D perhaps matching TRBD1 (5 bases). Deletions cut 6 bases from V and 3 bases from J, with 14 bases between. The CDR3 extends over 13 amino acids. Germline V gene data show CDR1 as SQVTM and CDR2 as ANQGSEA. For the CDR3, the DNA is TGCAGCGTCGCAAGGGGCGCCCACACTGAAGCTTTCTTT. Protein: CSVARGAHTEAFF.

The V gene is TRBV5-6, the J gene TRBJ2-5; TRBD1 matches at 10 bases. The trim removed 3 bases at V and 5 bases at J, leaving 4 bases unmatched. The CDR3 is 14 amino acids. Germline-derived CDR1 and CDR2 are SGHDT and YYEEEE. CDR3 in amino acids: CASSSTGGEETQYF. Here the CDR3 DNA reads TGTGCCAGCAGCTCGACAGGGGGCGAGGAGACCCAGTACTTC.

The genes are TRBV29-1 and TRBJ2-2; TRBD1 matches at 8 bases. V lost 4 bases to trimming and J lost 7 bases; unmatched junction nucleotides: 8. The CDR3 totals 14 residues. Germline CDR1 reads SQVTM; CDR2 reads ANQGSEA. The CDR3 coding sequence is TGCAGCGTTGGACAGGGGCGCGGGTACGGGGAGCTGTTTTTT. Residues: CSVGQGRGYGELFF.

This chain joins TRBV6-2 or TRBV6-3 and TRBJ2-1; tentative D call: TRBD2 (5 bases). Germline V gives CDR1 MNHEY, CDR2 SVGEGT. There are 15 residues in the CDR3. The ends were cut back, 0 bases at V and 2 bases at J, with 8 bases in the middle. The CDR3 DNA reads TGTGCCAGCAGTTACTCGAGGGTAACCTACAATGAGCAGTTCTTC. Residues: CASSYSRVTYNEQFF.

This clone was seen a single time. V gene TRBV10-2 combines with J gene TRBJ2-5; 9 bases map to TRBD1. Germline V gene lookup returns CDR1 WSHSY and CDR2 SAAADI. V was clipped by 8 bases and J by 4 bases; unmatched bases: 8. This CDR3 is 14 amino acids long. The DNA of the CDR3 is TGCGCCAGCCGGGACAGGGTTTCAGGAGAGACCCAGTACTTC. Amino acid sequence: CASRDRVSGETQYF.

This rearrangement joins TRBV15 to TRBJ2-7; tentatively, D is TRBD2 (5 bases). The CDR3 is made up of 14 amino acids. Germline lookup yields CDR1 LNHNV and CDR2 YYDKDF (reference sequence). The V and J ends lost 1 base and 3 bases respectively, with 10 bases between them. CDR3 sequence reads: CATSRGSGSYEQYF. The CDR3 DNA is TGTGCCACCAGCAGAGGTTCGGGGAGCTACGAGCAGTACTTC.

The gene calls are TRBV6-5 and TRBJ2-3; D is possibly TRBD1 (6 bases). Germline V gene sequence: CDR1 MNHEY, CDR2 SVGAGI. The CDR3 sequence is 15 residues long. V was shortened by 5 bases and J by 4 bases, with 16 bases between the two germline ends. This CDR3 reads CASSQRAGVADTQYF. Written as DNA, the CDR3 is TGTGCCAGCAGTCAGAGGGCAGGGGTCGCAGATACGCAGTATTTT.

A few counts support this clone. The chain recombines TRBV6-1 with TRBJ1-5; D remains ambiguous. V lost 3 bases to trimming and J lost 4 bases, with 7 bases between them. The CDR3 runs 13 residues. Germline CDR1 is MNHNS and CDR2 is SASEGT. This chain's CDR3 is CASSDDQNQPQHF. CDR3 DNA: TGTGCCAGCAGTGATGATCAGAATCAGCCCCAGCATTTT.

V gene TRBV2 combines with J gene TRBJ1-4, with 8 bases that match TRBD1. Trimming at V came to 6 bases and at J to 0 bases, leaving 3 bases not matched to a gene. CDR3 length: 15 amino acids. The germline gives CDR1 SNHLY, CDR2 FYNNEI. The CDR3 DNA reads as TGTGCCAGCAGCTCACAGGGGGCAACTAATGAAAAACTGTTTTTT. This translates into CASSSQGATNEKLFF.